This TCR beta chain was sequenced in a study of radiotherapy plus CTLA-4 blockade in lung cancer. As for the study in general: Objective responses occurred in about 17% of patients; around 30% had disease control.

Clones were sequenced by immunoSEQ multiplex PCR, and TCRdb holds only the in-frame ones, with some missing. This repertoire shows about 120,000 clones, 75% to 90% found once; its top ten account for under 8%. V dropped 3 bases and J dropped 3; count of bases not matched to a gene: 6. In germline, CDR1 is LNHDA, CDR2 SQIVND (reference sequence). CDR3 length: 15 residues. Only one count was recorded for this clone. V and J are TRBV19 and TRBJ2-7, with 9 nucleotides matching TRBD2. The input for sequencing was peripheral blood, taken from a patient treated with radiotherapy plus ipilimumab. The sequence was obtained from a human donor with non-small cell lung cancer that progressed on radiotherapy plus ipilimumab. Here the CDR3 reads CASSMGLAGNYEQYF. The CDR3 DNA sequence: TGTGCCAGTAGTATGGGTCTAGCGGGAAACTACGAGCAGTACTTC.